Following are 8 T cell receptor beta chains from one sample sequenced in a study of vaccination effects on CD4 cells after COVID-19. These TCRs' antigens remain unknown. Cells that had been cultured for 10 days were the source of isolated CD4+ T cells. According to PCR results, the person was infected with SARS-CoV-2 between March and December 2020. Participants each got two BNT162b2 or mRNA-1273 vaccine doses. Generated by immunoSEQ multiplex PCR, the TCRdb table keeps only in-frame clones and is missing some. Among 30,000 to 40,000 clones listed, around 74% were seen once. The sample was CD4+ T cells from PBMCs cultured without peptide, taken after COVID-19 vaccination. These receptors all stem from a human donor who had a prior SARS-CoV-2 infection.

This clone was found a few times. The genes are TRBV19 and TRBJ1-6, with 10 nucleotides matching TRBD1. The CDR3 has 16 residues. Germline V gene data show CDR1 as LNHDA and CDR2 as SQIVND (reference sequence). V gave up 2 bases and J gave up 7 bases; unmatched junction bases: 5. The CDR3 DNA sequence: TGTGCCAGTAGTATACGACAGGGGGCTGGGAATTCACCCCTCCACTTT. This codes for CASSIRQGAGNSPLHF.

This clone has a single count. This chain connects TRBV2 to TRBJ2-2; 11 bases fit TRBD2. The CDR3 length is 18 residues. J gave up 0 bases and V 1 base, and 4 bases lay outside the gene matches. Germline CDR1 is SNHLY and CDR2 is FYNNEI. CDR3 bases: TGTGCCAGCAGTGAAGTCGTAGCGGGGGGGCCGAACACCGGGGAGCTGTTTTTT. Its translation is CASSEVVAGGPNTGELFF.

The chain carries TRBV7-8 and TRBJ1-1; D call uncertain. This CDR3 region has 13 residues. V was shortened by 3 bases and J by 7 bases, with 12 bases between the two germline ends. Germline CDR1 is SGHVS and CDR2 is FQNEAQ. The CDR3 DNA follows: TGTGCCAGCAGCTTGGGTGGATTAAGTGAAGCTTTCTTT. Translating it yields CASSLGGLSEAFF.

The rearrangement uses TRBV4-3 and TRBJ1-1; possibly TRBD1 for D (5 bases). The length of the CDR3 is 15 residues. V dropped 0 bases and J dropped 4 bases, with 12 bases sitting between them. The germline gives CDR1 LGHNA, CDR2 YSLEER. The CDR3, as DNA: TGCGCCAGCAGCCAAGAAACTGCAGGGTTCACTGAAGCTTTCTTT. Translation gives CASSQETAGFTEAFF.

The chain combines TRBV7-2 with TRBJ2-5; D ambiguous. V shed 3 bases and J shed 2 bases, with 10 bases lying between them. The V gene's germline CDR1 is SGHTA and CDR2 FQGNSA. The CDR3 has 14 residues. CDR3 sequence reads: CASSFMGIQETQYF. The CDR3 DNA reads as TGTGCCAGCAGCTTTATGGGAATACAAGAGACCCAGTACTTC. Full variable domain (remainder filled in from reference TRBV7-2 and TRBJ2-5): GAGVSQSPSNKVTEKGKDVELRCDPISGHTALYWYRQSLGQGLEFLIYFQGNSAPDKSGLPSDRFSAERTGGSVSTLTIQRTQQEDSAVYLCASSFMGIQETQYFGPGTRLLVL.

The chain has TRBV3-1 (or the pseudogene TRBV3-2) and TRBJ2-1, with 14 bases matching TRBD2. CDR3 size: 16 residues. Germline values: CDR1 LGHDT, CDR2 YNNKEL (reference sequence). The trim removed 8 bases at V and 7 bases at J, leaving 10 bases unmatched. This CDR3 reads CASRRLAGGLRNEQFF. CDR3 bases: TGTGCCAGCCGGAGACTAGCGGGGGGGCTGAGGAATGAGCAGTTCTTC.

The chain couples TRBV18 to TRBJ2-2; D ambiguous. Germline V CDR1 and CDR2: KGHSH, LQKENI. V lost 5 bases, J lost 6 bases, and 7 bases lay in between. The CDR3 is 12 residues long. The chain's CDR3 is CASSVFAGELFF. CDR3 in DNA: TGTGCCAGCTCAGTGTTCGCCGGGGAGCTGTTTTTT.

V usage is TRBV6-6 and J usage is TRBJ1-6, with D unresolved. From germline, CDR1 is MNHNY and CDR2 SVGAGI (reference sequence). This CDR3 region has 14 residues. V lost 2 bases, J lost 9 bases, and 11 bases lay in between. The DNA of the CDR3 is TGTGCCAGCAGTTACGATCCGGAGAGTTCACCCCTCCACTTT. This codes for CASSYDPESSPLHF.